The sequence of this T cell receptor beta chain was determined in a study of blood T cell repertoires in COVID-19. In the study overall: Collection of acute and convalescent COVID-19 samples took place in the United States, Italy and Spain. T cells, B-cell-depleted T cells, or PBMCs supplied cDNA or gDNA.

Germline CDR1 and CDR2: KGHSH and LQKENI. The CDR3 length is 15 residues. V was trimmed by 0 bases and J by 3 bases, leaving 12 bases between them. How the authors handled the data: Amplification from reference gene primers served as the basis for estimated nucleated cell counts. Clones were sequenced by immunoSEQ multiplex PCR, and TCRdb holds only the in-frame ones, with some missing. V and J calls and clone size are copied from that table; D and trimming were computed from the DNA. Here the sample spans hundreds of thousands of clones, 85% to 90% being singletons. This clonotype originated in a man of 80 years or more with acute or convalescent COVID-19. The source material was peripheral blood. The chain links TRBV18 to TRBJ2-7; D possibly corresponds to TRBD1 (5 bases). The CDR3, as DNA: TGTGCCAGCTCACCACCGGGCAGGGAAGGCTACGAGCAGTACTTC. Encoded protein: CASSPPGREGYEQYF.